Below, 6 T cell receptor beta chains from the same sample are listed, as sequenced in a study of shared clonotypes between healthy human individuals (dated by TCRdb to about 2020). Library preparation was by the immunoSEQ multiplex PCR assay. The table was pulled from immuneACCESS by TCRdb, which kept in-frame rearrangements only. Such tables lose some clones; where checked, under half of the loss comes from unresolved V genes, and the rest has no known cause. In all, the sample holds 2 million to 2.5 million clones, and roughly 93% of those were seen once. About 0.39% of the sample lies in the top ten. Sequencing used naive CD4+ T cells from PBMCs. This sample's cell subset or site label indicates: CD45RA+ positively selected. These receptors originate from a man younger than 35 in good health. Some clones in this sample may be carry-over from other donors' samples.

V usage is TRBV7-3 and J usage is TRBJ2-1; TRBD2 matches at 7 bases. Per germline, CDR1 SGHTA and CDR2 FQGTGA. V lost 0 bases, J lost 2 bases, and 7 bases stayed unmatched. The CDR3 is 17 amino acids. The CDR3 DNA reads TGTGCCAGCAGCTTAACCTCGCGGGAGTCACCCTACAATGAGCAGTTCTTC. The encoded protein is CASSLTSRESPYNEQFF. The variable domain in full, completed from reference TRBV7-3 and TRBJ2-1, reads GAGVSQTPSNKVTEKGKYVELRCDPISGHTALYWYRQSLGQGPEFLIYFQGTGAADDSGLPNDRFFAVRPEGSVSTLKIQRTERGDSAVYLCASSLTSRESPYNEQFFGPGTRLTVL.

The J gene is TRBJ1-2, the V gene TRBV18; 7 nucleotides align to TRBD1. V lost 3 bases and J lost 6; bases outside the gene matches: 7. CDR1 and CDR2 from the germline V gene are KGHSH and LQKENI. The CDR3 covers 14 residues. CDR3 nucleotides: TGTGCCAGCTCACCCCGGACAGGCCCCGATGGCTACACCTTC. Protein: CASSPRTGPDGYTF.

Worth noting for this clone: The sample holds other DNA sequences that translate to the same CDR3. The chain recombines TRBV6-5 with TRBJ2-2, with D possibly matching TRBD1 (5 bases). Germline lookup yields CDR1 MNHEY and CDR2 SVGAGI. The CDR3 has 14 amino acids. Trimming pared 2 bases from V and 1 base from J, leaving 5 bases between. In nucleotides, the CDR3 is TGTGCCAGCAGTTACACAGGGAACACCGGGGAGCTGTTTTTT. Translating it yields CASSYTGNTGELFF.

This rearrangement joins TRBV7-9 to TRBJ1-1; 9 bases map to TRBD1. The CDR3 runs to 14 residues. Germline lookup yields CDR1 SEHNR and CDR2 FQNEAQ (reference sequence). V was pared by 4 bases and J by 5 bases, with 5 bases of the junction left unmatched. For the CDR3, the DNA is TGTGCCAGCAGCTACCGGACAGGGGATACTGAAGCTTTCTTT. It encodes CASSYRTGDTEAFF.

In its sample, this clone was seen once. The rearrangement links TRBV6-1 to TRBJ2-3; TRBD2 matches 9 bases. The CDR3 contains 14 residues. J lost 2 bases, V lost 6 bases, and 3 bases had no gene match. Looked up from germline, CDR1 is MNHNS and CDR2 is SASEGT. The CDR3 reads CASRTSGLTDTQYF. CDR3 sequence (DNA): TGTGCCAGCAGGACTAGCGGACTCACAGATACGCAGTATTTT.

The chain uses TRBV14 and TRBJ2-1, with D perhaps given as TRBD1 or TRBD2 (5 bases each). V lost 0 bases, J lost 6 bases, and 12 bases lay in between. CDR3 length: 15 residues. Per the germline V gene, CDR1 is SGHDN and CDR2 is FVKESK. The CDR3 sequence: CASSQDLGTANEQFF. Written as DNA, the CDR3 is TGTGCCAGCAGCCAAGACCTCGGGACCGCCAATGAGCAGTTCTTC. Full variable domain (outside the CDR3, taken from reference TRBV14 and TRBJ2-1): EAGVTQFPSHSVIEKGQTVTLRCDPISGHDNLYWYRRVMGKEIKFLLHFVKESKQDESGMPNNRFLAERTGGTYSTLKVQPAELEDSGVYFCASSQDLGTANEQFFGPGTRLTVL.